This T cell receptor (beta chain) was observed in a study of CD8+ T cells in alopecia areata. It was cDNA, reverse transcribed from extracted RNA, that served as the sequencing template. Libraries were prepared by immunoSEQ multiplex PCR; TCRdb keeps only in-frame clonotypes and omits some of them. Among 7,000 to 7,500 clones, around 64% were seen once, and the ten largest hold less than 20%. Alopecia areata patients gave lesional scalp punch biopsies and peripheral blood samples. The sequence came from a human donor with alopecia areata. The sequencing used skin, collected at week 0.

The CDR3 DNA reads as TGTGCCAGCAGATCTGGGACTTGGCAGCAGAACACCGGGGAGCTGTTTTTT. This codes for CASRSGTWQQNTGELFF. The chain employs TRBV11-1 and TRBJ2-2, with D perhaps matching TRBD2 (6 bases). The CDR3 spans 17 residues. Germline assignment: CDR1 SGHAT and CDR2 FQDESV (reference sequence). The germline V and J ends were trimmed by 6 bases and 1 base, with 18 bases remaining between them.